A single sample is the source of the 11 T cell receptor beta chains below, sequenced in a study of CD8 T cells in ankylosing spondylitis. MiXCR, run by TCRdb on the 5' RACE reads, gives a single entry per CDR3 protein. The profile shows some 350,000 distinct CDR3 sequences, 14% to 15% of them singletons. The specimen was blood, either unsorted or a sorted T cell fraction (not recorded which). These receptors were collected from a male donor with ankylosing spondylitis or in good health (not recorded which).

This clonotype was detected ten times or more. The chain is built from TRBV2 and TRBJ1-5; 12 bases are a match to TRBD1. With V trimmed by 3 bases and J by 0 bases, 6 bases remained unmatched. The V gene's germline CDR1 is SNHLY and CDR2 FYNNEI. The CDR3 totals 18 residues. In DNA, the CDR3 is TGTGCCAGCAGTGACGGGACAGGGGGCTCGTATAGCAATCAGCCCCAGCATTTT. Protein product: CASSDGTGGSYSNQPQHF.

DNA of the CDR3: TGCGCCAGCTCGATCGACCCTTACTATGGCTACACCTTC. This codes for CASSIDPYYGYTF. The gene calls are TRBV10-2 and TRBJ1-2; D not resolved. V was pared by 8 bases and J by 3 bases, with 13 bases between. Germline V lookup: CDR1 WSHSY, CDR2 SAAADI. The CDR3 runs 13 residues.

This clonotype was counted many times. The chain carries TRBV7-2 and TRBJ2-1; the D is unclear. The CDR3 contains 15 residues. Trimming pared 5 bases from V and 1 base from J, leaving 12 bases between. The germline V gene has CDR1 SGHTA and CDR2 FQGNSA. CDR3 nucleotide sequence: TGTGCCAGCAGCCGTTCTGCCGGTTCCTACAATGAGCAGTTCTTC. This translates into CASSRSAGSYNEQFF. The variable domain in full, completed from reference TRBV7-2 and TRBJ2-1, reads GAGVSQSPSNKVTEKGKDVELRCDPISGHTALYWYRQSLGQGLEFLIYFQGNSAPDKSGLPSDRFSAERTGGSVSTLTIQRTQQEDSAVYLCASSRSAGSYNEQFFGPGTRLTVL.

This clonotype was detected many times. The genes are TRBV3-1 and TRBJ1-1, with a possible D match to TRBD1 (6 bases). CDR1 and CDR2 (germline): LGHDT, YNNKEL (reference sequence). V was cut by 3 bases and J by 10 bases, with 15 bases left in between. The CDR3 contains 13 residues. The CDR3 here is CASSHAGGAGAFF. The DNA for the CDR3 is TGTGCCAGCAGCCATGCGGGGGGCGCAGGAGCTTTCTTT.

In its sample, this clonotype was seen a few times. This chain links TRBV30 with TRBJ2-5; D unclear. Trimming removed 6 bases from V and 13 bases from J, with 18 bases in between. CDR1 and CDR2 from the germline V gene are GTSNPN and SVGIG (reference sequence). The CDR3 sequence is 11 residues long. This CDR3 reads CACAPKVDVYF. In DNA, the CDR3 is TGTGCCTGCGCCCCTAAGGTGGATGTGTACTTC. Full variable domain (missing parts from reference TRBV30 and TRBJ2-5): SQTIHQWPATLVQPVGSPLSLECTVEGTSNPNLYWYRQAAGRGLQLLFYSVGIGQISSEVPQNLSASRPQDRQFILSSKKLLLSDSGFYLCACAPKVDVYFGPGTRLLVL.

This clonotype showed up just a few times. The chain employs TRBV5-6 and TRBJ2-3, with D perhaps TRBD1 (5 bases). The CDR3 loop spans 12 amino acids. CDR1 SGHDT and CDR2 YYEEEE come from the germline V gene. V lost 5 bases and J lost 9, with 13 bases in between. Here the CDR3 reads CASSWGTVTQYF. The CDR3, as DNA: TGTGCCAGCAGTTGGGGCACGGTCACGCAGTATTTT.

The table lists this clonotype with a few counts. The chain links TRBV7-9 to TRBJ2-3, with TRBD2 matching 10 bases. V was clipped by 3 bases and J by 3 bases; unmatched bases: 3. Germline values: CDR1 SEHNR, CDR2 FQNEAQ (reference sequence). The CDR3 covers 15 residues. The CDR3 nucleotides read TGTGCCAGCAGCTTCAGCGGGGGGGCGACAGATACGCAGTATTTT. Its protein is CASSFSGGATDTQYF.

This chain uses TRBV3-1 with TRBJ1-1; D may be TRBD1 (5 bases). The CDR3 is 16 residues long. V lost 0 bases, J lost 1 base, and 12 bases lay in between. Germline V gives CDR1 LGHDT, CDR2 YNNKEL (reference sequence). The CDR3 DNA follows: TGTGCCAGCAGCCAAGAGGGGGGGACTACGAACACTGAAGCTTTCTTT. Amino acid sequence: CASSQEGGTTNTEAFF.

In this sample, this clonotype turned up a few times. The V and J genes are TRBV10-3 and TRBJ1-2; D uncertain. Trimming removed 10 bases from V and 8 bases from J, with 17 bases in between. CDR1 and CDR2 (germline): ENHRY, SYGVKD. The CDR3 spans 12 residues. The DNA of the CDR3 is TGTGCCACCGTTATGGACCGAGGAGGCTACACCTTC. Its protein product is CATVMDRGGYTF.

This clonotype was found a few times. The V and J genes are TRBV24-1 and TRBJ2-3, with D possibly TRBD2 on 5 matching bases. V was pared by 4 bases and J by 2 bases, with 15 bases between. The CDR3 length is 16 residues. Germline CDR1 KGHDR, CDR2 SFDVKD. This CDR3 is CATSEAGGRHTDTQYF. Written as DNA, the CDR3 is TGTGCCACCAGTGAGGCAGGCGGGCGACACACAGATACGCAGTATTTT.

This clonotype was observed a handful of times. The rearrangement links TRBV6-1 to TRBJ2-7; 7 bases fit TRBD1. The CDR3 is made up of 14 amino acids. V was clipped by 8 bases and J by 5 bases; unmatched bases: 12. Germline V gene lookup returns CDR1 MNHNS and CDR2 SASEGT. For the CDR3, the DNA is TGTGCCAGCCGAAAACCTATTACAGGGGACGAGCAGTACTTC. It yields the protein CASRKPITGDEQYF.